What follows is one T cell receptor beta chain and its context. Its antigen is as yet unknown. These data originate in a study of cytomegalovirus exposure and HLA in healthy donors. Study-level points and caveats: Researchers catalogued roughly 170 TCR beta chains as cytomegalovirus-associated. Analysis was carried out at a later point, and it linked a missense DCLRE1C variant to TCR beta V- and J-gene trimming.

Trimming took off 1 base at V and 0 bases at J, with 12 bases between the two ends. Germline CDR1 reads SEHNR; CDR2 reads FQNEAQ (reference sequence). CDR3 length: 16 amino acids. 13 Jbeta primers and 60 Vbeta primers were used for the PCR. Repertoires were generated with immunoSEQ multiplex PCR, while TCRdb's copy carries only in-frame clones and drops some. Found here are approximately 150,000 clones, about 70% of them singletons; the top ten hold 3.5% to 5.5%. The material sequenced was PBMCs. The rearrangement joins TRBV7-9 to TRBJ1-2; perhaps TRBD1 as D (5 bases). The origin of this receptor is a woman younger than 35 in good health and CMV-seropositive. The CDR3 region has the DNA TGTGCCAGCAGCTTAGTTACAGGCCTAGCTAACTATGGCTACACCTTC. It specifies CASSLVTGLANYGYTF.